Each of the 17 T cell receptor beta chains below was sequenced from the same sample in a study of shared clonotypes between healthy human individuals. Assay: immunoSEQ multiplex PCR; the TCRdb copy retains only in-frame clones and omits some. This sample has around 2.5 million clones, with more than 85% found just once. Sequenced sample: naive CD4+ T cells from PBMCs. The subset is: CD45RA+ positively selected. The receptors shown here come from a man between 18 and 35 years old in good health. Some clones in this sample may be carry-over from other donors' samples.

The rearrangement links TRBV18 to TRBJ2-3; TRBD2 matches 8 bases. CDR1 and CDR2 from the germline V gene are KGHSH and LQKENI. The CDR3 spans 17 residues. V lost 3 bases and J lost 3; bases outside the gene matches: 11. The CDR3 DNA follows: TGTGCCAGCTCACCTGCGACTAGCGCCCGATCGACAGATACGCAGTATTTT. Its translation: CASSPATSARSTDTQYF.

The chain links TRBV28 to TRBJ2-5, with a possible D match to TRBD1 (6 bases). The CDR3 runs to 14 residues. Germline values: CDR1 MDHEN, CDR2 SYDVKM. Trimming removed 6 bases from V and 3 bases from J, with 14 bases in between. CDR3 residues: CASSFTDRKETQYF. The CDR3 nucleotides read TGTGCCAGCAGCTTCACCGACAGGAAAGAGACCCAGTACTTC.

The chain combines TRBV25-1 with TRBJ2-1, with 9 positions matching TRBD1. The CDR3 sequence is 15 residues long. With V trimmed by 8 bases and J by 0 bases, 5 bases remained unmatched. CDR1 and CDR2 (germline): MGHDK, SYGVNS. The CDR3 DNA sequence: TGTGCCAGCCCCCGGACAGGGGTCTCCTACAATGAGCAGTTCTTC. It is translated as CASPRTGVSYNEQFF. Drawing the rest from reference TRBV25-1 and TRBJ2-1, the complete variable domain is EADIYQTPRYLVIGTGKKITLECSQTMGHDKMYWYQQDPGMELHLIHYSYGVNSTEKGDLSSESTVSRIRTEHFPLTLESARPSHTSQYLCASPRTGVSYNEQFFGPGTRLTVL.

V usage is TRBV6-6 and J usage is TRBJ1-3; no firm D call. V lost 1 base and J 0 bases, leaving 10 bases between the germline ends. CDR3 length: 16 residues. Germline V gene sequence: CDR1 MNHNY, CDR2 SVGAGI (reference sequence). The CDR3 loop reads CASSYLPMNSGNTIYF. DNA for the CDR3: TGTGCCAGCAGTTACTTGCCCATGAACTCTGGAAACACCATATATTTT.

V and J are TRBV6-5 and TRBJ1-1; no clear D. The CDR3 is 14 residues long. CDR1 MNHEY and CDR2 SVGAGI come from the germline V gene. V lost 0 bases and J lost 3, with 8 bases in between. Here the CDR3 reads CASSYSPRHTEAFF. The CDR3 region has the DNA TGTGCCAGCAGTTACTCGCCGCGCCACACTGAAGCTTTCTTT.

The gene calls are TRBV14 and TRBJ1-2, with unresolved D. In germline, CDR1 is SGHDN, CDR2 FVKESK. V was shortened by 0 bases and J by 7 bases, with 12 bases between the two germline ends. This CDR3 is 14 amino acids long. Here the CDR3 reads CASSQDWGGGGYTF. DNA for the CDR3: TGTGCCAGCAGCCAAGATTGGGGAGGCGGTGGCTACACCTTC.

V usage is TRBV5-1 and J usage is TRBJ1-3; 7 bases fit TRBD1. This CDR3 is built from 15 residues. J gave up 4 bases and V 3 bases, and 7 bases lay outside the gene matches. CDR1 and CDR2 (germline): SGHRS, YFSETQ. The CDR3 coding sequence is TGCGCCAGCAGCTCCCAACAGGGGCCCGGAAACACCATATATTTT. Amino acids: CASSSQQGPGNTIYF.

The rearrangement links TRBV7-9 to TRBJ1-4; D is perhaps TRBD1 (5 bases). The V and J ends lost 4 bases and 7 bases respectively, with 25 bases between them. The germline V gene has CDR1 SEHNR and CDR2 FQNEAQ (reference sequence). This CDR3 region has 18 residues. The DNA of the CDR3 is TGTGCCAGCAGCTCTATTACCCGGGGCATATGGGAGCTTGAAAAACTGTTTTTT. It encodes CASSSITRGIWELEKLFF.

This chain connects TRBV5-1 to TRBJ2-3; TRBD2 matches 8 bases. The CDR3 length is 15 residues. Germline V lookup: CDR1 SGHRS, CDR2 YFSETQ. Losses at the gene ends were 4 bases for V and 2 bases for J; bases not matched to a gene: 6. CDR3 amino acids: CASSPGLGDTDTQYF. The CDR3, as DNA: TGCGCCAGCAGCCCGGGACTAGGGGACACAGATACGCAGTATTTT.

This clone was seen once. The V gene is TRBV27, the J gene TRBJ1-4; the match to TRBD1 covers 9 bases. The germline V gene has CDR1 MNHEY and CDR2 SMNVEV (reference sequence). V lost 5 bases, J lost 0 bases, and 1 base stayed unmatched. The CDR3 is made up of 15 amino acids. CDR3 in amino acids: CASSRQGATNEKLFF. For the CDR3, the DNA is TGTGCCAGCAGTCGACAGGGGGCAACTAATGAAAAACTGTTTTTT.

In the case of this clone: This specimen includes other DNA sequences encoding the same CDR3. This chain joins TRBV7-2 and TRBJ2-3; TRBD1 is a possible D gene (6 bases). Trimming cost V 0 bases and J 5 bases, with 6 bases left between them. The CDR3 length is 13 residues. Germline V CDR1 and CDR2: SGHTA, FQGNSA. The CDR3 loop is CASSLAGGDTQYF. The CDR3 bases are TGTGCCAGCAGCTTAGCAGGGGGAGATACGCAGTATTTT.

The chain couples TRBV19 to TRBJ2-7, with D maybe TRBD2 (5 bases). Trimming took off 5 bases at V and 1 base at J, with 9 bases between the two ends. Germline V gives CDR1 LNHDA, CDR2 SQIVND (reference sequence). The CDR3 spans 13 residues. CDR3 coding DNA: TGTGCCAGTAGTCTGAGCGGTTCCTACGAGCAGTACTTC. Its translation: CASSLSGSYEQYF.

This chain joins TRBV6-1 and TRBJ2-5, with D possibly being TRBD1 or TRBD2 (5 bases each). Germline V gives CDR1 MNHNS, CDR2 SASEGT. Trimming cost V 6 bases and J 5 bases, with 19 bases left between them. The CDR3 totals 15 residues. The DNA of the CDR3 is TGTGCCAGCAGACCGTTACCGGGGCTGAGGGAGACCCAGTACTTC. Encoded protein: CASRPLPGLRETQYF.

The chain couples TRBV2 to TRBJ1-5; D may be TRBD1 (5 bases). CDR1 SNHLY and CDR2 FYNNEI come from the germline V gene. The V end was cut by 6 bases, the J end by 7 bases, with 16 bases between. The CDR3 is 14 residues long. The CDR3 here is CASRQAEGKQPQHF. As DNA, the CDR3 is TGTGCCAGCAGGCAAGCAGAGGGGAAACAGCCCCAGCATTTT.

This clone was observed once. The chain is built from TRBV13 and TRBJ2-7; D is undetermined. The CDR3 has 14 amino acids. Trimming took off 4 bases at V and 0 bases at J, with 10 bases between the two ends. Per germline, CDR1 PRHDT and CDR2 FYEKMQ (reference sequence). CDR3 bases: TGTGCCAGCAGCTCTGGACGGACCTCCTACGAGCAGTACTTC. Its protein is CASSSGRTSYEQYF.

V gene TRBV6-5 combines with J gene TRBJ1-5; D is uncertain. The ends were cut back, 4 bases at V and 2 bases at J, with 9 bases in the middle. The CDR3 length is 14 residues. Germline V gene sequence: CDR1 MNHEY, CDR2 SVGAGI. The CDR3 DNA reads TGTGCCAGCAGTTTAACTATAGGCAATCAGCCCCAGCATTTT. The encoded protein is CASSLTIGNQPQHF.

In this sample, this clone turned up a few times. The same CDR3 arises from other DNA sequences in this sample as well. This chain connects TRBV2 to TRBJ1-5, with 8 bases identical to TRBD1. This CDR3 is 14 amino acids long. The V gene end was trimmed by 5 bases and the J gene end by 2 bases; junction bases not matched to a gene: 2. The germline gives CDR1 SNHLY, CDR2 FYNNEI. This CDR3 is CASSPDRGNQPQHF. CDR3 DNA: TGTGCCAGCAGTCCGGACAGGGGCAATCAGCCCCAGCATTTT.